These 21 T cell receptor beta chains were all obtained from the same sample, sequenced in a study of neurological immune-mediated disorders. TCRdb called the 5' RACE reads again in MiXCR, with one record for every CDR3 protein. The sample comprises over 55,000 distinct CDR3 sequences, 2% to 2.5% of which are singletons, and approximately 3% rests with the top ten. Sample: PBMCs. These receptors originate from a man aged 45 to 65 with multiple sclerosis.

This clonotype came up many times. The gene calls are TRBV7-2 and TRBJ1-5, with a weak D call TRBD1 (6 bases). V lost 1 base to trimming and J lost 7 bases, with 14 bases between them. The germline gives CDR1 SGHTA, CDR2 FQGNSA. The CDR3 has 15 residues. CDR3 DNA: TGTGCCAGCAGCTTAGGGCGGGGGCGAAACCAGCCCCAGCATTTT. Protein sequence: CASSLGRGRNQPQHF.

This clonotype occurred many times. The chain has TRBV7-2 and TRBJ2-5; 10 bases align to TRBD1. Germline V gene sequence: CDR1 SGHTA, CDR2 FQGNSA. V gave up 4 bases and J gave up 5 bases; unmatched junction bases: 4. The CDR3 extends over 14 amino acids. CDR3 region: CASSSTGGWETQYF. In DNA form, the CDR3 reads TGTGCCAGCAGCTCGACAGGGGGCTGGGAGACCCAGTACTTC.

Many counts were recorded for this clonotype. The chain carries TRBV6-6 and TRBJ1-1, with D unclear. This CDR3 has 12 residues. Germline V CDR1 and CDR2: MNHNY, SVGAGI (reference sequence). Trimming shortened V by 6 bases and J by 7 bases, and 12 bases separated the two germline ends. The CDR3 protein is CASSLPDGEAFF. The CDR3 DNA reads as TGTGCCAGCAGCCTTCCTGACGGTGAAGCTTTCTTT.

There are many counts of this clonotype. The rearrangement links TRBV5-6 to TRBJ2-2, with D unclear. The CDR3 has 15 residues. Trimming took off 1 base at V and 0 bases at J, with 7 bases between the two ends. Germline V gene sequence: CDR1 SGHDT, CDR2 YYEEEE. For the CDR3, the DNA is TGTGCCAGCAGCTTGCCAACATCGAACACCGGGGAGCTGTTTTTT. Its translation is CASSLPTSNTGELFF.

This clonotype has at least ten counts. This is likely a read error, given that the CDR3 carries no conserved phenylalanine or tryptophan at its end. No DNA is shown, since the ends of the CDR3 on it are uncertain; the CDR3 is the one TCRdb lists. V and J are TRBV12-3 or TRBV12-4 and TRBJ2-7; TRBD2, as called in the table, went unchecked against the DNA. The CDR3 is 12 residues long, counting both termini. CDR3 protein: CASSRGLGGPSI.

This clonotype showed up many times. The gene calls are TRBV12-3 or TRBV12-4 and TRBJ2-2; 7 bases agree with TRBD1. This CDR3 contains 15 residues. J gave up 2 bases and V 5 bases, and 5 bases lay outside the gene matches. This chain's CDR3 is CASSQDRSNTGELFF. Here the CDR3 DNA reads TGTGCCAGCAGTCAGGACAGGAGTAACACCGGGGAGCTGTTTTTT.

This clonotype was seen ten or more times. The chain recombines TRBV7-2 with TRBJ2-3, with TRBD2 matching 10 bases. Germline V gene lookup returns CDR1 SGHTA and CDR2 FQGNSA. The CDR3 totals 18 residues. Trimming at V came to 1 base and at J to 1 base, leaving 8 bases not matched to a gene. The CDR3 reads CASSLVDSGGWGTDTQYF. The CDR3 DNA follows: TGTGCCAGCAGCTTAGTGGATAGCGGGGGGTGGGGCACAGATACGCAGTATTTT. The full variable domain, completed using reference TRBV7-2 and TRBJ2-3, is GAGVSQSPSNKVTEKGKDVELRCDPISGHTALYWYRQSLGQGLEFLIYFQGNSAPDKSGLPSDRFSAERTGGSVSTLTIQRTQQEDSAVYLCASSLVDSGGWGTDTQYFGPGTRLTVL.

This clonotype was counted many times. V gene TRBV12-3 or TRBV12-4 combines with J gene TRBJ1-5; 9 positions match TRBD1. The length of the CDR3 is 13 residues. J lost 7 bases, V lost 4 bases, and 2 bases had no gene match. The CDR3, as DNA: TGTGCCAGCAGTTGGGACAGGGTGCAGCCCCAGCATTTT. Translated, it gives CASSWDRVQPQHF.

This clonotype was counted at least ten times. The J gene is TRBJ1-5, the V gene TRBV12-3 or TRBV12-4; possibly TRBD1 for D (5 bases). The CDR3 consists of 17 residues. The V end was cut by 3 bases, the J end by 0 bases, with 15 bases between. The CDR3 here is CASSFRGTEYSNQPQHF. The CDR3 nucleotides are TGTGCCAGCAGTTTCCGAGGGACCGAGTATAGCAATCAGCCCCAGCATTTT.

This clonotype was counted many times. The chain combines TRBV12-3 or TRBV12-4 with TRBJ2-6; D is perhaps TRBD1 or TRBD2 (5 bases each). There are 15 residues in the CDR3. Trimming took 7 bases from V and 3 from J, leaving 13 bases between them. The chain's CDR3 is CASKIGTLGANVLTF. Written as DNA, the CDR3 is TGTGCCAGCAAGATAGGGACCCTTGGGGCCAACGTCCTGACTTTC.

In its sample, this clonotype was seen many times. V usage is TRBV10-3 and J usage is TRBJ2-5, with 7 bases identical to TRBD2. Trimming at V came to 6 bases and at J to 5 bases, leaving 9 bases not matched to a gene. Germline CDR1 ENHRY, CDR2 SYGVKD. This CDR3 has 14 residues. CDR3 protein: CAIRRAGVKETQYF. DNA of the CDR3: TGTGCCATCAGGAGGGCGGGGGTCAAGGAGACCCAGTACTTC.

This clonotype appeared many times. V is TRBV6-5 and J is TRBJ1-5; a weak D match, TRBD1 (6 bases). V lost 6 bases to trimming and J lost 3 bases, with 12 bases between them. This CDR3 contains 14 residues. The germline gives CDR1 MNHEY, CDR2 SVGAGI. CDR3 sequence (DNA): TGTGCCAGCAGAGGGGGACCGCTCAATCAGCCCCAGCATTTT. Amino acids: CASRGGPLNQPQHF.

This clonotype was counted many times. The chain's CDR3 is CASSPNFFNEQFF. The CDR3 DNA is TGCGCCAGCAGCCCAAACTTTTTCAATGAGCAGTTCTTC. The chain is built from TRBV4-1 and TRBJ2-1; D remains ambiguous. Between the trimmed V and J ends, which lost 4 bases and 6 bases, there was a span of 10 bases. The CDR3 covers 13 residues. Germline values: CDR1 MGHRA, CDR2 YSYEKL.

This clonotype was observed at least ten times. CDR3 sequence (DNA): TGCGCCAGCAGCTTGGCCCAAAATGGCTACACCTTC. Encoded protein: CASSLAQNGYTF. This chain links TRBV5-1 with TRBJ1-2; no clear D. Germline CDR1 reads SGHRS; CDR2 reads YFSETQ. The V end was cut by 0 bases, the J end by 6 bases, with 6 bases between. This CDR3 contains 12 residues.

This clonotype was picked up many times. This chain joins TRBV20-1 and TRBJ2-7; 9 nucleotides line up with TRBD1. J gave up 4 bases and V 4 bases, and 2 bases lay outside the gene matches. The V gene's germline CDR1 is DFQATT and CDR2 SNEGSKA (reference sequence). The CDR3 contains 12 residues. In nucleotides, the CDR3 is TGCAGTGCTAAACAGGGGGCTTACGAGCAGTACTTC. This encodes CSAKQGAYEQYF.

This clonotype was seen many times. This chain joins TRBV3-1 and TRBJ1-2; no clear D. The CDR3 spans 18 residues. Germline V lookup: CDR1 LGHDT, CDR2 YNNKEL (reference sequence). V was cut by 0 bases and J by 8 bases, with 25 bases left in between. The CDR3 loop reads CASSQEGLQLVHLRGYTF. Here the CDR3 DNA reads TGTGCCAGCAGCCAAGAGGGTCTGCAGTTGGTTCATCTAAGGGGCTACACCTTC. The variable domain in full, completed from reference TRBV3-1 and TRBJ1-2, reads DTAVSQTPKYLVTQMGNDKSIKCEQNLGHDTMYWYKQDSKKFLKIMFSYNNKELIINETVPNRFSPKSPDKAHLNLHINSLELGDSAVYFCASSQEGLQLVHLRGYTFGSGTRLTVV.

This clonotype has at least ten counts. V is TRBV10-3 and J is TRBJ2-2, with TRBD1 matching over 12 bases. The V and J ends lost 7 bases and 1 base, in that order; junction bases with no gene match: 7. This CDR3 has 17 amino acids. The germline gives CDR1 ENHRY, CDR2 SYGVKD. The CDR3 region has the DNA TGTGCCATCATGCCGGGACAGGGGGCCAAGAACACCGGGGAGCTGTTTTTT. Residues: CAIMPGQGAKNTGELFF.

This clonotype was found many times. The chain has TRBV6-2 or TRBV6-3 and TRBJ1-1; a weak D match, TRBD1 (5 bases). The CDR3 spans 15 residues. V lost 6 bases and J lost 8, with 22 bases in between. Per the germline V gene, CDR1 is MNHEY and CDR2 is SVGEGT. This CDR3 reads CASSNRDLESVEAFF. CDR3 coding DNA: TGTGCCAGCAGCAACCGGGACCTTGAAAGCGTCGAAGCTTTCTTT.

This clonotype is medium-sized in the sample. The chain joins TRBV12-3 or TRBV12-4 to TRBJ1-4, with D maybe TRBD1 (5 bases). The V end lost 4 bases, the J end lost 8 bases, and 11 bases lay between the germline ends. CDR3 length equals 13 residues. DNA of the CDR3: TGTGCCAGCAGTTGGGACGTCGCGGAAAAACTGTTTTTT. It yields the protein CASSWDVAEKLFF.

This clonotype was seen many times. The chain has TRBV12-3 or TRBV12-4 and TRBJ1-2; weak D call: TRBD1 (5 bases). This CDR3 is 14 amino acids long. V was pared by 5 bases and J by 7 bases, with 17 bases between. DNA of the CDR3: TGTGCCAGCAGTACCAAGAGAGGGGCGAGTGGCTACACCTTC. Translating gives CASSTKRGASGYTF.

In its sample, this clonotype was seen many times. The chain recombines TRBV20-1 with TRBJ2-3; no clear D gene. The ends were cut back, 5 bases at V and 2 bases at J, with 11 bases in the middle. CDR1 is DFQATT, CDR2 SNEGSKA, per germline (reference sequence). This CDR3 region has 13 residues. CDR3 DNA: TGCAGTGCTGGTGTAGGTAACACAGATACGCAGTATTTT. Protein product: CSAGVGNTDTQYF.